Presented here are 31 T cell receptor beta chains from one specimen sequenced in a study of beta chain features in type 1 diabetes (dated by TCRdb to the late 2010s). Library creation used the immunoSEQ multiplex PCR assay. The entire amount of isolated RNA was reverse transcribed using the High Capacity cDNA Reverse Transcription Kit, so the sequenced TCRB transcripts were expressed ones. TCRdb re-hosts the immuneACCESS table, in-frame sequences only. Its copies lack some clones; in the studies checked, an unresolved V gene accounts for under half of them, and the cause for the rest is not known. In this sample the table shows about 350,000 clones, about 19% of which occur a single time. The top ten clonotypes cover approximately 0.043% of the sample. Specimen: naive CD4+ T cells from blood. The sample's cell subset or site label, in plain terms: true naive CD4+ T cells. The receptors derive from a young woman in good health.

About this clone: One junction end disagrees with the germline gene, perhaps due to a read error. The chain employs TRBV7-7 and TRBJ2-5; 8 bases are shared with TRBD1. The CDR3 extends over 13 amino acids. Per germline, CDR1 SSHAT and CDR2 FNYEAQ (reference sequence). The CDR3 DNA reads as TGTGCTAGCAGCCAAGGACAGGGAGAGACCCAGTACTTC. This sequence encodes CASSQGQGETQYF.

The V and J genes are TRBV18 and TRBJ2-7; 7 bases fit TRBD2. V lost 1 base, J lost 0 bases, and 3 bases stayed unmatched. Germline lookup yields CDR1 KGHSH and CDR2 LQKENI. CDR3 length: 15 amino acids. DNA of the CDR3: TGTGCCAGCTCACCACGGCGGGAGAACTCCTACGAGCAGTACTTC. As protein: CASSPRRENSYEQYF.

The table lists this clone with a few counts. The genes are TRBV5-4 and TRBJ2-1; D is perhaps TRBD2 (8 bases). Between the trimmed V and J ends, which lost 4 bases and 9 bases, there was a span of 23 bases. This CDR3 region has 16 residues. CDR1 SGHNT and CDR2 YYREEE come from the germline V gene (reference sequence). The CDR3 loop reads CASSPWTSRGSGEQFF. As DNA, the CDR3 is TGTGCCAGCAGCCCCTGGACTAGCAGGGGGTCTGGTGAGCAGTTCTTC.

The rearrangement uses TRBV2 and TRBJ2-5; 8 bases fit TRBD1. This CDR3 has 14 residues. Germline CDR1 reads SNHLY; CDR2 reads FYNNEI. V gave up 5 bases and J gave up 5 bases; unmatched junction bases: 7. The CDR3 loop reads CASSLGQVRETQYF. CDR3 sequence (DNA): TGTGCCAGCAGTTTGGGACAGGTTAGGGAGACCCAGTACTTC.

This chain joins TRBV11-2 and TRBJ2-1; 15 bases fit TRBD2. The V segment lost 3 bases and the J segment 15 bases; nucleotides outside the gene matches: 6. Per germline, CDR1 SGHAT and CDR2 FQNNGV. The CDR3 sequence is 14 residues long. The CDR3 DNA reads TGTGCCAGCAGCTTCGGACTAGCGGGAGGGCCTCTGTTCTTC. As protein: CASSFGLAGGPLFF.

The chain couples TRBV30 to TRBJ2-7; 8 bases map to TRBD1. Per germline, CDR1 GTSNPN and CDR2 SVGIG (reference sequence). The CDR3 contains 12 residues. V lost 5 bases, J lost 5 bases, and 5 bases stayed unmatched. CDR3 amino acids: CAWGLQGDEQYF. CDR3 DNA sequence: TGTGCCTGGGGACTACAGGGGGACGAGCAGTACTTC.

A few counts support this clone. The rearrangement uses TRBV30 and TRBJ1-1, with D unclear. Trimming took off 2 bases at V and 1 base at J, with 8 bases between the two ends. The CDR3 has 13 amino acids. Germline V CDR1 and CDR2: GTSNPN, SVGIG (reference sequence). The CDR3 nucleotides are TGTGCCTGGAGTACTGATCCGAACACTGAAGCTTTCTTT. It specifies CAWSTDPNTEAFF.

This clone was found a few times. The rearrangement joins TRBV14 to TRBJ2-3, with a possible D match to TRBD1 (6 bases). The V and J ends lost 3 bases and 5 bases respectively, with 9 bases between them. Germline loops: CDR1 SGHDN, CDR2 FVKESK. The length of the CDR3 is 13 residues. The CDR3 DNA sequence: TGTGCCAGCAGCCAGAGGACAGAAGATACGCAGTATTTT. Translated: CASSQRTEDTQYF.

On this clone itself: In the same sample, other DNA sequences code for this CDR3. This CDR3 reads CASSLSGEETQYF. CDR3 in DNA: TGCGCCAGCAGCTTGTCGGGAGAAGAGACCCAGTACTTC. The chain is built from TRBV5-1 and TRBJ2-5; tentative D call: TRBD2 (6 bases). The CDR3 is made up of 13 amino acids. The V and J ends lost 1 base and 3 bases respectively, with 7 bases between them. Germline CDR1 reads SGHRS; CDR2 reads YFSETQ.

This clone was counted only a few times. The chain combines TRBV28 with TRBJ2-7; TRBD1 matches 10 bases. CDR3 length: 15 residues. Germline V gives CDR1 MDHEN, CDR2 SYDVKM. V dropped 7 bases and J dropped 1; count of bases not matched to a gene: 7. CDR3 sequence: CASTAGTGVSYEQYF. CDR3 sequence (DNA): TGTGCCAGCACTGCCGGGACAGGGGTTTCCTACGAGCAGTACTTC.

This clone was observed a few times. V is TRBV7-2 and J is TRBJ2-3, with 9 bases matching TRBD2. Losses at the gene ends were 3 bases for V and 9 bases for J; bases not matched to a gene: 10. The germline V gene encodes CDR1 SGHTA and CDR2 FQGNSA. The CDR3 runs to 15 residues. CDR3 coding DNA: TGTGCCAGCAGCTTTGCCGGGACTAGCCCCGCCACGCAGTATTTT. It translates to CASSFAGTSPATQYF.

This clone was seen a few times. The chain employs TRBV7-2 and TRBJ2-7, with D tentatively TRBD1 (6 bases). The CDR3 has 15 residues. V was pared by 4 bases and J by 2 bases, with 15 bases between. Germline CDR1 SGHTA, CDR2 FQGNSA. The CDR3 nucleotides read TGTGCCAGCAGCTCAGCCCAGGGGTGGCCCTACGAGCAGTACTTC. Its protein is CASSSAQGWPYEQYF.

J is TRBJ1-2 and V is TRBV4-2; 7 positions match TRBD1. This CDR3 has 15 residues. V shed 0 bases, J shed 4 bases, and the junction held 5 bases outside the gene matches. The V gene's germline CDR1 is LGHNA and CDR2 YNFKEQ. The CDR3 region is CASSQEKTGTYGYTF. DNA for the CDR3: TGTGCCAGCAGCCAAGAAAAGACAGGGACCTATGGCTACACCTTC.

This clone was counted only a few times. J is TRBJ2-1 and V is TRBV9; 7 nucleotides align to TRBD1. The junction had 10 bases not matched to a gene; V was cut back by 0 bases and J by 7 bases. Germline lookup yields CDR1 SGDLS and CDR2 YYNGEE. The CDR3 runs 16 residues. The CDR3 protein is CASSVALGQWGNEQFF. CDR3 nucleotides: TGTGCCAGCAGCGTAGCTTTGGGACAGTGGGGGAATGAGCAGTTCTTC.

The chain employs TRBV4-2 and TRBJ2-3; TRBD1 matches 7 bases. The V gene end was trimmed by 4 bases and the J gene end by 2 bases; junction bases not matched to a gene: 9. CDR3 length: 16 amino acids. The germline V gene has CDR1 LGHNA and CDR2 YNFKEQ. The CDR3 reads CASSRTGTANTDTQYF. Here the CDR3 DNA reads TGTGCCAGCAGCCGGACCGGGACAGCAAACACAGATACGCAGTATTTT.

CDR3 DNA: TGTGCCAGTAGTTCTCGACAGGGCACCTACGAGCAGTACTTC. Amino acids: CASSSRQGTYEQYF. V gene TRBV19 combines with J gene TRBJ2-7; 7 bases align to TRBD1. The germline V gene has CDR1 LNHDA and CDR2 SQIVND (reference sequence). CDR3 length: 14 residues. Losses at the gene ends were 5 bases for V and 2 bases for J; bases not matched to a gene: 6.

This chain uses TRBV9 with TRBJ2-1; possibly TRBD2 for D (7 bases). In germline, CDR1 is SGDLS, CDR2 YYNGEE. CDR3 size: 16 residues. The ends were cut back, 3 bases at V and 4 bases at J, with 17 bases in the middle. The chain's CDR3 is CASSAPGGTSYNEQFF. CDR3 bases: TGTGCCAGCAGCGCCCCCGGGGGGACATCGTACAATGAGCAGTTCTTC. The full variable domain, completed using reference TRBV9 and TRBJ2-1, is DSGVTQTPKHLITATGQRVTLRCSPRSGDLSVYWYQQSLDQGLQFLIQYYNGEERAKGNILERFSAQQFPDLHSELNLSSLELGDSALYFCASSAPGGTSYNEQFFGPGTRLTVL.

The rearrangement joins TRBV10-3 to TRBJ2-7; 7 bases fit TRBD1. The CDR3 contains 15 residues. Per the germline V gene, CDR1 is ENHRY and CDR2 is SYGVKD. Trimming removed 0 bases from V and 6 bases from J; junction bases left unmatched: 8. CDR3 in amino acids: CAISESGARDSEQYF. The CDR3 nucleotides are TGTGCCATCAGTGAGTCGGGGGCCAGGGACAGCGAGCAGTACTTC.

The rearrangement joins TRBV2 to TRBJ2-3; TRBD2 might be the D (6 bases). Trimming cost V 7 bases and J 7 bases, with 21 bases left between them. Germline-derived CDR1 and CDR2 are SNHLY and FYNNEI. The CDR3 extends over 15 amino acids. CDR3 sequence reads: CASIGRAGRRNTQYF. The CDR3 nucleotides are TGTGCCAGCATCGGCCGGGCGGGAAGAAGGAATACGCAGTATTTT.

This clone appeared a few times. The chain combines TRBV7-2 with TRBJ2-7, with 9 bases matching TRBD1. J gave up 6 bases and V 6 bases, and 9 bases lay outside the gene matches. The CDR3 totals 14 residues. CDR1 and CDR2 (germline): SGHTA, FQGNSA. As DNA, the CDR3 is TGTGCCAGCAGACAGGGGGCTGGTTCTCTCGAGCAGTACTTC. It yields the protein CASRQGAGSLEQYF.

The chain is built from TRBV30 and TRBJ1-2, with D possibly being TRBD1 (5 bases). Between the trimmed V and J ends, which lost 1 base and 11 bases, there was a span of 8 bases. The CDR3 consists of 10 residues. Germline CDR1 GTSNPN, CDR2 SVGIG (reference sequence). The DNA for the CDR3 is TGTGCCTGGAGTGGGGCAGGGTACACCTTC. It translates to CAWSGAGYTF. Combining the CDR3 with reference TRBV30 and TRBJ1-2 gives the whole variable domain SQTIHQWPATLVQPVGSPLSLECTVEGTSNPNLYWYRQAAGRGLQLLFYSVGIGQISSEVPQNLSASRPQDRQFILSSKKLLLSDSGFYLCAWSGAGYTFGSGTRLTVV.

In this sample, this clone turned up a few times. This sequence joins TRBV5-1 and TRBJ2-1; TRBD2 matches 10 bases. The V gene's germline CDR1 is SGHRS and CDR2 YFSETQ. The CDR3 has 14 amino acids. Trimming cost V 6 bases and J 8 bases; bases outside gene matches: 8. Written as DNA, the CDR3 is TGCGCCAGCAACATAGCGGGAGGAGGAGATGAGCAGTTCTTC. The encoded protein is CASNIAGGGDEQFF.

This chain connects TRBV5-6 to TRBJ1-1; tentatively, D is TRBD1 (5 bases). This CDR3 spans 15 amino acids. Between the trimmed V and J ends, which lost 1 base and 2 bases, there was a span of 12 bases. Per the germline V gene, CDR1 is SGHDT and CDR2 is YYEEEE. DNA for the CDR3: TGTGCCAGCAGCTTGCTGGGGCAGGGAAACACTGAAGCTTTCTTT. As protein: CASSLLGQGNTEAFF.

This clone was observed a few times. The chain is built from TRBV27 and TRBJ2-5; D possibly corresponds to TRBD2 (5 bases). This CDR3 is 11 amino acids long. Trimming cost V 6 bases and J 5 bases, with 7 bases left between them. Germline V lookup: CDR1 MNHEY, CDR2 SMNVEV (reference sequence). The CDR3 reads CASRTRETQYF. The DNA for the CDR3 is TGTGCCAGCAGAACTAGGGAGACCCAGTACTTC.

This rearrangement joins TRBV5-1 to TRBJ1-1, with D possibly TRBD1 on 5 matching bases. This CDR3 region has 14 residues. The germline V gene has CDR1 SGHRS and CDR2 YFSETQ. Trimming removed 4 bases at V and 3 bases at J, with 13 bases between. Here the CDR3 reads CASSTGEKDTEAFF. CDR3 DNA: TGCGCCAGCAGCACGGGGGAAAAGGACACTGAAGCTTTCTTT.

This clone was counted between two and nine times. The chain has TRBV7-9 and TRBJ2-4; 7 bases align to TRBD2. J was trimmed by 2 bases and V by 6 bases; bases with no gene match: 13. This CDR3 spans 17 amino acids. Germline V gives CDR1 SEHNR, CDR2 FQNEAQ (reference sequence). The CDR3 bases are TGTGCCAGCAGTTCCATTTCTGGGGGGGAGACCAAAAACATTCAGTACTTC. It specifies CASSSISGGETKNIQYF.

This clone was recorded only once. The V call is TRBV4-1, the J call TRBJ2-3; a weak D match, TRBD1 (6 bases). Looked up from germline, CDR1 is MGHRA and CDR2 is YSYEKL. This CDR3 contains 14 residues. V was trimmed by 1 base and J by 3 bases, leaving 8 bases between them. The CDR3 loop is CASSQGQVTDTQYF. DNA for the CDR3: TGCGCCAGCAGCCAAGGACAGGTAACAGATACGCAGTATTTT.

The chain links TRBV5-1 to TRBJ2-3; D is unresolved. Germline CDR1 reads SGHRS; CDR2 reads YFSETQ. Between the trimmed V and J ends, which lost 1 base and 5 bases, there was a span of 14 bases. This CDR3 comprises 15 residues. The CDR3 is CASSLLLASRDTQYF. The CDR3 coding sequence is TGCGCCAGCAGCTTGTTGTTGGCCTCACGAGATACGCAGTATTTT.

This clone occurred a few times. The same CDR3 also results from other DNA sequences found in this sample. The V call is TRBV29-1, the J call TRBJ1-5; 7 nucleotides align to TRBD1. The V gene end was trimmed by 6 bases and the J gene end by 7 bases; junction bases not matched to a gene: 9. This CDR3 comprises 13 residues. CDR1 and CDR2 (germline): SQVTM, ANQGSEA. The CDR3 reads CSVRQGRGQPQHF. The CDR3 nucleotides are TGCAGCGTCAGACAGGGCCGCGGGCAGCCCCAGCATTTT.

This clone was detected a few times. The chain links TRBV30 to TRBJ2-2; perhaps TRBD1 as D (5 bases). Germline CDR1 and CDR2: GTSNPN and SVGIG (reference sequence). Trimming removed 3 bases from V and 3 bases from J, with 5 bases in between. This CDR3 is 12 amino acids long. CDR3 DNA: TGTGCCTGGAGACAGGACACCGGGGAGCTGTTTTTT. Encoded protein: CAWRQDTGELFF.

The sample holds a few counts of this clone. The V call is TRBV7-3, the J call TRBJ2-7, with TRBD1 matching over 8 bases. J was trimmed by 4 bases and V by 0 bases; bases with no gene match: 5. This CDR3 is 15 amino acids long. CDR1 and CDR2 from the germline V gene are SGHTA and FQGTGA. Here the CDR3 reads CASSLTAGQGYEQYF. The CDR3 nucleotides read TGTGCCAGCAGCTTAACTGCCGGACAGGGTTACGAGCAGTACTTC.